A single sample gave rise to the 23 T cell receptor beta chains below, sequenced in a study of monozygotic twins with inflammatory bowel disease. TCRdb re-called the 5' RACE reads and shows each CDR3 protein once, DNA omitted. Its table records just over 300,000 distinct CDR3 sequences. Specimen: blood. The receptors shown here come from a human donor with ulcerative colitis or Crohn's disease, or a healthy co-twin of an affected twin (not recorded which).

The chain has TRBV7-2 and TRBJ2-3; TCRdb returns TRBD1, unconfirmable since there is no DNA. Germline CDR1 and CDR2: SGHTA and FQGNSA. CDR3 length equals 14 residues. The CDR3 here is CASSPYRVTDTQYF.

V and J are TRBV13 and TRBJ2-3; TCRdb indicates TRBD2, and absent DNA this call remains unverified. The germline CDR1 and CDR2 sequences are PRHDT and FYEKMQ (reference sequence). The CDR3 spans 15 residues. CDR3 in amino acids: CASSYTSGGTDTQYF.

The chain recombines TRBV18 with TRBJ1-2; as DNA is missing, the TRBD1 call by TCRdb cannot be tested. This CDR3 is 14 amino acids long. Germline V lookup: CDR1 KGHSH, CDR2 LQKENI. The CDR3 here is CASSPGQGTYGYTF.

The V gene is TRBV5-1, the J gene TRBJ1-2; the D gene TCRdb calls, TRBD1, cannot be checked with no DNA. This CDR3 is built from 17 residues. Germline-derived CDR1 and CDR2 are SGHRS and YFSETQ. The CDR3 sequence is CASSLIAGGVANYGYTF.

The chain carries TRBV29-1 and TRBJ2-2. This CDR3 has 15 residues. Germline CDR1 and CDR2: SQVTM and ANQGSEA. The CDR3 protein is CSVMLSSGNTGELFF.

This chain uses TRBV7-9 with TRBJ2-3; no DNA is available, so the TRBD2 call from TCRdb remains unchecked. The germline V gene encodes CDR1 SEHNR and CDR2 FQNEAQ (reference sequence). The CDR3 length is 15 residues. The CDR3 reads CASSVRLGSTDTQYF.

Here the CDR3 reads CASSSGGGLTQSSYNEQFF. The J gene is TRBJ2-1, the V gene TRBV11-2; TCRdb proposes TRBD2, but this gene call is untestable without DNA. The CDR3 extends over 19 amino acids. The V gene's germline CDR1 is SGHAT and CDR2 FQNNGV.

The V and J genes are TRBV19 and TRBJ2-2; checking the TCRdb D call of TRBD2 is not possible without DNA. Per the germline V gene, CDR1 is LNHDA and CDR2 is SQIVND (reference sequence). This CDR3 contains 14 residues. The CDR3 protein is CASSIDLRVAELFF.

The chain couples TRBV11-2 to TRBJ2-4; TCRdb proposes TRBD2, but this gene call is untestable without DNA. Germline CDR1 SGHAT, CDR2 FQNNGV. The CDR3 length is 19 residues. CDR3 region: CASSSTAGVAGSGKNIQYF.

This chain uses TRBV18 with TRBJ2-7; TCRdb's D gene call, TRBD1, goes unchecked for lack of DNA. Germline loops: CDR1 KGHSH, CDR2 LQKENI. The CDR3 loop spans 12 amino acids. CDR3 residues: CASSKTGDEQYF.

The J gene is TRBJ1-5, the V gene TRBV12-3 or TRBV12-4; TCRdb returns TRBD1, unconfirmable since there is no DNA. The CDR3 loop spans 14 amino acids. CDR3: CASSLAGENQPQHF.

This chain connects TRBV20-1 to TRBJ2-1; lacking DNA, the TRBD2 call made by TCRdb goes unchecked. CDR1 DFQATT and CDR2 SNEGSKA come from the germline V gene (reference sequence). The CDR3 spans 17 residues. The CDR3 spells CSAPTSGRKSADNEQFF.

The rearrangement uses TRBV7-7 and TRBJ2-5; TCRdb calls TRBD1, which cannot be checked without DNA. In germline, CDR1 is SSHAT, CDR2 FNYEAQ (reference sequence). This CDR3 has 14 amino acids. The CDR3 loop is CASSTDRGQETQYF.

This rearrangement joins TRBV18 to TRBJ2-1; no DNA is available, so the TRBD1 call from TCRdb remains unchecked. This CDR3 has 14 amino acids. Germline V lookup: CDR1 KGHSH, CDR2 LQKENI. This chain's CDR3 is CARSPPPVGHEQFF.

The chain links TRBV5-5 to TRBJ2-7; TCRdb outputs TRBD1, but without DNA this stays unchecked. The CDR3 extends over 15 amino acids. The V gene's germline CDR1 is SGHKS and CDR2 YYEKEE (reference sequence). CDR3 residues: CASSLIVTASYEQYF. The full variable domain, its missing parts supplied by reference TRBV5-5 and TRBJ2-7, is DAGVTQSPTHLIKTRGQQVTLRCSPISGHKSVSWYQQVLGQGPQFIFQYYEKEERGRGNFPDRFSARQFPNYSSELNVNALLLGDSALYLCASSLIVTASYEQYFGPGTRLTVT.

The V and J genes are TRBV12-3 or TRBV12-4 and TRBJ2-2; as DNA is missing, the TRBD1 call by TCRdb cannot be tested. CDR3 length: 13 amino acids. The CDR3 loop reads CASNPRGLGELFF.

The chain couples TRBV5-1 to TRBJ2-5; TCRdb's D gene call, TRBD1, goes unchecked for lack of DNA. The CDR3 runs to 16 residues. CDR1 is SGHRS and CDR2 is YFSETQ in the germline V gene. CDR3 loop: CASSLDSAGGQETQYF.

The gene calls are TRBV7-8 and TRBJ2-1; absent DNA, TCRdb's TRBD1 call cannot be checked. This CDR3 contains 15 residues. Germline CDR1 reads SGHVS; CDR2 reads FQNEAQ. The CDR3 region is CASRRGGGTTGDEFF.

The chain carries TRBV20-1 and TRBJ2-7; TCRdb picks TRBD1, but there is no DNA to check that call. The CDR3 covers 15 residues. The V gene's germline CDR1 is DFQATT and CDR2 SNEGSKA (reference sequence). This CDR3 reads CSARFSQGASWEQYF.

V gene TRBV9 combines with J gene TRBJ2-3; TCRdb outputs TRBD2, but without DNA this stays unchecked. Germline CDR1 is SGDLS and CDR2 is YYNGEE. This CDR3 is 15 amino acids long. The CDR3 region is CASSPLGRGTDTQYF.

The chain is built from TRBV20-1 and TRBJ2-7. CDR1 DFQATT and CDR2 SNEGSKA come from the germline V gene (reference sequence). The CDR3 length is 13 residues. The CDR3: CSGNDRRSYEQYF.

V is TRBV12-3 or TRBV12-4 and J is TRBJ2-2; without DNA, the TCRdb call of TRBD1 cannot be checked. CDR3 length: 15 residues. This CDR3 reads CASSLSPGGTGELFF.

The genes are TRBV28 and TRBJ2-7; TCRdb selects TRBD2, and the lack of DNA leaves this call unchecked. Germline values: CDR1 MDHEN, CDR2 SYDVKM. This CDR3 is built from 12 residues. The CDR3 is CASSLWGGKQYF.